This T cell receptor (beta chain) was sequenced in a study of shared T cell receptors in the human thymus. The V gene's germline CDR1 is PRHDT and CDR2 FYEKMQ (reference sequence). The CDR3 has 16 amino acids. V lost 1 base to trimming and J lost 2 bases, with 12 bases between them. The method was immunoSEQ multiplex PCR; TCRdb's version includes in-frame clones alone and lacks a portion of them. Of roughly 700,000 clones in the sample, 88% are singletons; the top ten hold 0.0095% to 0.012%. The sample also formed part of further work on human thymus T cells. As that study records: Thymic and blood repertoires appeared to display a bias in their usage of V and J genes.

This sequence was found in a boy younger than two with a congenital heart defect. Sequencing was carried out using thymocytes. The chain uses TRBV13 and TRBJ2-1; D ambiguous. The CDR3 DNA reads as TGTGCCAGCAGCTTAGAAAGTACACGAACCTACAATGAGCAGTTCTTC. Its translation: CASSLESTRTYNEQFF. The full variable domain, rest sourced from reference TRBV13 and TRBJ2-1, is AAGVIQSPRHLIKEKRETATLKCYPIPRHDTVYWYQQGPGQDPQFLISFYEKMQSDKGSIPDRFSAQQFSDYHSELNMSSLELGDSALYFCASSLESTRTYNEQFFGPGTRLTVL.